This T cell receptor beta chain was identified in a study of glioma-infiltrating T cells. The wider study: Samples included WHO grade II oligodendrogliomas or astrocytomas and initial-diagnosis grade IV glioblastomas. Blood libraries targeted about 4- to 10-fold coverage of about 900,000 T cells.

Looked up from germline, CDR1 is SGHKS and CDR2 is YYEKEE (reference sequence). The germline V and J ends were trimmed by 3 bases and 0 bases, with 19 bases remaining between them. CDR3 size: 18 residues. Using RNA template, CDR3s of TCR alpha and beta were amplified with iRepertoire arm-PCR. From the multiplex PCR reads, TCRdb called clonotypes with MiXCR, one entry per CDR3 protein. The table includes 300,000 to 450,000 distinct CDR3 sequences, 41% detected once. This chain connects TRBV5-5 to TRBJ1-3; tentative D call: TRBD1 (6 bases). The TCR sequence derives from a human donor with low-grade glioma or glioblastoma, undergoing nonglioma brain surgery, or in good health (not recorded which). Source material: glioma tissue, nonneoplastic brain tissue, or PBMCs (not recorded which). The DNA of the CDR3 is TGTGCCAGCAGCTGGGCGCCCGGGACACCAAGCTCTGGAAACACCATATATTTT. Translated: CASSWAPGTPSSGNTIYF.